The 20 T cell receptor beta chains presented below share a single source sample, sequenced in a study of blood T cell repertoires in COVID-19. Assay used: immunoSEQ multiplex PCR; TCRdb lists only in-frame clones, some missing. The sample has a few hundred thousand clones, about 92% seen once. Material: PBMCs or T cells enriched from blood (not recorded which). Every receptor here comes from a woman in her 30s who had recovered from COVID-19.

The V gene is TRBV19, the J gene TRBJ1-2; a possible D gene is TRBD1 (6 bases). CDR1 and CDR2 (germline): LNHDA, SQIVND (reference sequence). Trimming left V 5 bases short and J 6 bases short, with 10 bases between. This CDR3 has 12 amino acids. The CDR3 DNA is TGTGCCAGTAGTCAGGGGTGGAATGGCTACACCTTC. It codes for CASSQGWNGYTF.

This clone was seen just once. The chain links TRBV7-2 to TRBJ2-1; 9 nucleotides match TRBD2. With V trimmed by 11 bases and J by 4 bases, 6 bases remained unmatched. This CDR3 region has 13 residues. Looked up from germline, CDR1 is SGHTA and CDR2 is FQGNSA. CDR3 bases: TGTGCCCAAGGGACTAGCCTGTACAATGAGCAGTTCTTC. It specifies CAQGTSLYNEQFF. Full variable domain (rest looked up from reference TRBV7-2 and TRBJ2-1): GAGVSQSPSNKVTEKGKDVELRCDPISGHTALYWYRQSLGQGLEFLIYFQGNSAPDKSGLPSDRFSAERTGGSVSTLTIQRTQQEDSAVYLCAQGTSLYNEQFFGPGTRLTVL.

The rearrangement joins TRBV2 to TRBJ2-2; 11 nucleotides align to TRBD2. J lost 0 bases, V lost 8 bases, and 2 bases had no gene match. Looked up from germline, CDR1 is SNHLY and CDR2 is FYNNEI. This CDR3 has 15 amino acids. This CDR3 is CASLAGGTNTGELFF. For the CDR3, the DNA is TGTGCCAGCCTAGCGGGGGGCACGAACACCGGGGAGCTGTTTTTT.

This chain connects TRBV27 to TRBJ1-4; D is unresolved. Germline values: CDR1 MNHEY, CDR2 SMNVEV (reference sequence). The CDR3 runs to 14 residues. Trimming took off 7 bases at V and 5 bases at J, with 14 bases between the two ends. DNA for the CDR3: TGTGCCAGCACCTCGTACCCCGGGAATGAAAAACTGTTTTTT. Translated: CASTSYPGNEKLFF.

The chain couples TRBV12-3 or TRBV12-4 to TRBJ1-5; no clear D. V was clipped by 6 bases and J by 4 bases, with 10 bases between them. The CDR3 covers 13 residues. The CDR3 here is CASSPQVNQPQHF. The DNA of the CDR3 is TGTGCCAGCAGCCCCCAGGTGAATCAGCCCCAGCATTTT.

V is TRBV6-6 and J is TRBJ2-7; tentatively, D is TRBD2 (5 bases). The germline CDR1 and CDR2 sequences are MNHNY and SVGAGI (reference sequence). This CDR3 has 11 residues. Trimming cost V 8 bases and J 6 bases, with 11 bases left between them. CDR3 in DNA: TGTGCCAGCCTACGCGAGGGCGAGCAGTACTTC. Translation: CASLREGEQYF.

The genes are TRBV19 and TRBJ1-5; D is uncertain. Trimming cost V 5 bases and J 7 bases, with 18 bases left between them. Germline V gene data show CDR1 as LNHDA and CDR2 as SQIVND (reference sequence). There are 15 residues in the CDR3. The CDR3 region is CASSPRTRTGQPQHF. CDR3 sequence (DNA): TGTGCCAGTAGTCCCAGGACTCGGACGGGGCAGCCCCAGCATTTT.

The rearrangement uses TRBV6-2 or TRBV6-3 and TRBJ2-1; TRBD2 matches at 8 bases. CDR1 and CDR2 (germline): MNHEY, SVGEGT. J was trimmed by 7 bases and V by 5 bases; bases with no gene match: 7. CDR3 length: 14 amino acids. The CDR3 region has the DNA TGTGCCAGCAGTGCCCTGGGCGGGGGGAATGAGCAGTTCTTC. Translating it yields CASSALGGGNEQFF.

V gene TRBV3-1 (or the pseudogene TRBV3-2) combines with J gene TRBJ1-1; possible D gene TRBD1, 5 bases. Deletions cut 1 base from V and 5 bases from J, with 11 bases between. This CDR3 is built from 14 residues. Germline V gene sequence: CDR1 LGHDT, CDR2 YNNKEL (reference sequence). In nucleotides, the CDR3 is TGTGCCAGCAGCCAAGGGGGGGTGGCAACTGAAGCTTTCTTT. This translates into CASSQGGVATEAFF.

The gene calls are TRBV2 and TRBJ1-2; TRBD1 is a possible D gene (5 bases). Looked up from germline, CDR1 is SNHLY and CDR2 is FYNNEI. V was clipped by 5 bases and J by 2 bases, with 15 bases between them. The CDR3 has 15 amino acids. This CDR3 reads CASSPMGGENYGYTF. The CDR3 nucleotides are TGTGCCAGCAGTCCCATGGGGGGGGAGAACTATGGCTACACCTTC.

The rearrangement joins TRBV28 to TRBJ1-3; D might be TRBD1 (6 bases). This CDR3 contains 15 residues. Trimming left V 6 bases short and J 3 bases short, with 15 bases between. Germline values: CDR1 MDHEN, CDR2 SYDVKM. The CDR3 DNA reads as TGTGCCAGCAGCCCCCGCGGGGGCGGTGGAAACACCATATATTTT. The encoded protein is CASSPRGGGGNTIYF.

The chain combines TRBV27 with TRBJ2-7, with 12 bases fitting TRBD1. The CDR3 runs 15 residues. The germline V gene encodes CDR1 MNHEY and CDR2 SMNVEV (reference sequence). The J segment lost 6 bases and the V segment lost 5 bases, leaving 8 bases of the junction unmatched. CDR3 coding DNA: TGTGCCAGCAGTACTCCCGGGACAGGGGGCTCCGAGCAGTACTTC. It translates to CASSTPGTGGSEQYF.

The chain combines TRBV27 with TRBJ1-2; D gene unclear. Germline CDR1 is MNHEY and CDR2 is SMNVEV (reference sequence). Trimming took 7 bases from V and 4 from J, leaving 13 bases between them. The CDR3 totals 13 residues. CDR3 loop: CASTSSGGYGYTF. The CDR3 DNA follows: TGTGCCAGCACCTCCAGTGGTGGCTATGGCTACACCTTC.

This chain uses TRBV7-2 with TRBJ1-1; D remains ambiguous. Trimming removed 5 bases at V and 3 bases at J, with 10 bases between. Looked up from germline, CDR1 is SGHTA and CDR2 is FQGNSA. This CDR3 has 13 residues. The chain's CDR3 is CASSGQTYTEAFF. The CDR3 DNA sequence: TGTGCCAGCAGCGGGCAGACATACACTGAAGCTTTCTTT.

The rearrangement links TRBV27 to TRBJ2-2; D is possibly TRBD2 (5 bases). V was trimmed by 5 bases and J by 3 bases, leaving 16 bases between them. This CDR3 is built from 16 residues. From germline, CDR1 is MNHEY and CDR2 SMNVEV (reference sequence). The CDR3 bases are TGTGCCAGCAGTCGGAGGAGAGGGTCGGACACCGGGGAGCTGTTTTTT. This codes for CASSRRRGSDTGELFF.

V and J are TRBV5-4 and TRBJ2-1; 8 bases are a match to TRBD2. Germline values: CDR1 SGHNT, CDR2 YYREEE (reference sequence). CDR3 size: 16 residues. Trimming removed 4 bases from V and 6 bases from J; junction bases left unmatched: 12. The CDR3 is CASSPYGTRSSNEQFF. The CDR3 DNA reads TGTGCCAGCAGCCCTTACGGGACTAGAAGTAGCAATGAGCAGTTCTTC.

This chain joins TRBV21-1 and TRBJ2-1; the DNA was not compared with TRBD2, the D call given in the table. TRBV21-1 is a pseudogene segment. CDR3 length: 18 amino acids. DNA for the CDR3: TGTGCCAGCAGCAAAGCGCTCTCGACTAGCGGGAGAGGATCTGAGCAGTTCTTC. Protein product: CASSKALSTSGRGSEQFF.

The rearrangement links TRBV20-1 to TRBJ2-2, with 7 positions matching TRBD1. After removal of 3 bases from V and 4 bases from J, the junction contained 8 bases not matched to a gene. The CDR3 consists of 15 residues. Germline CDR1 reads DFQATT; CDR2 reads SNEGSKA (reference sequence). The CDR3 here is CSASPGQLPTGELFF. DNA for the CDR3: TGCAGTGCTAGTCCGGGACAGCTCCCCACCGGGGAGCTGTTTTTT.

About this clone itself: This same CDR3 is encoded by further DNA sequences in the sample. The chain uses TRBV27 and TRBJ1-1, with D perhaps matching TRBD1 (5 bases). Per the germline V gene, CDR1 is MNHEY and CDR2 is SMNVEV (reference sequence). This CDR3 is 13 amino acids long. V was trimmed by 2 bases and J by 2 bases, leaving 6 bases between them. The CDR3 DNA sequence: TGTGCCAGCAGTTTAAGGGGTAACACTGAAGCTTTCTTT. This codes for CASSLRGNTEAFF.

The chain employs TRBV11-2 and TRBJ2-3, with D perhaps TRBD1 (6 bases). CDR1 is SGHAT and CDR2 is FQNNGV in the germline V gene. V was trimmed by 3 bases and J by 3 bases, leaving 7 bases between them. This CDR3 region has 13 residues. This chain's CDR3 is CASSFTGTDTQYF. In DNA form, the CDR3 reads TGTGCCAGCAGCTTCACAGGGACAGATACGCAGTATTTT.